The rows below give T cell receptor beta chains drawn from one sample of a study of blood T cell repertoires in COVID-19. Using immunoSEQ multiplex PCR, the repertoire was profiled, and TCRdb retains in-frame clones only, with some absent. Of about 68,000 clones listed, more than 70% were seen once; the top ten hold 7.5% to 9%. The sample consisted of peripheral blood. The receptors derive from a man aged 45-65 years with active COVID-19. Both conserved end residues are part of each CDR3. Each record gives: clone size, V gene, D gene, J gene, CDR3 DNA, CDR3 protein. D genes are given only for firm matches. The listing skips clone size in some rows; elsewhere it reads once, few, many or a size class.

>NA|TRBV7-9|NA|TRBJ1-2
TGTGCCAGCAGCACCCCCGCGGTACTCTATGGCTACACCTTC
CASSTPAVLYGYTF
>NA|TRBV11-3|TRBD2|TRBJ2-3
TGTGCCAGCAGCTTGGGGCGGGGGACCACAGATACGCAGTATTTT
CASSLGRGTTDTQYF
>NA|TRBV5-6|NA|TRBJ2-7
TGTGCCAGCAGCCTCGGACTCTCACCGGTGAAGTACGAGCAGTACTTC
CASSLGLSPVKYEQYF
>once|TRBV9|NA|TRBJ2-2
TGTGCCAGCAGCGTAGAACCACAGGGGAGGACCGGGGAGCTGTTTTTT
CASSVEPQGRTGELFF
>once|TRBV4-1|TRBD2|TRBJ2-3
TGCGCCAGCAGCCTCGACGGGGGGAGGGATACGCAGTATTTT
CASSLDGGRDTQYF
>NA|TRBV10-3|TRBD2|TRBJ2-1
TGTGCCATGGCGCCGGGACTAGATGTCAATGAGCAGTTCTTC
CAMAPGLDVNEQFF
>NA|TRBV7-6|NA|TRBJ1-1
TGTGCCAGCAGCTTAGAGGGGTACCAGAACACTGAAGCTTTCTTT
CASSLEGYQNTEAFF
>NA|TRBV5-4|NA|TRBJ1-2
TGTGCCAGCAGCTTTGCGACAGGCTGGATGGGCGGCTACACCTTC
CASSFATGWMGGYTF
>NA|TRBV5-4|TRBD1|TRBJ2-7
TGTGCCAGCAGCTCGGCCCAAACCAGGGGGCTGGGGCAGTACTTC
CASSSAQTRGLGQYF
>NA|TRBV19|NA|TRBJ2-5
TGTGCCAGTAGTTCCCGCCGGGGAGCAGAGACCCAGTACTTC
CASSSRRGAETQYF
>NA|TRBV5-6|NA|TRBJ2-7
TGTGCCAGCAGCTTGGCACTAGCAACCTACGAGCAGTACTTC
CASSLALATYEQYF